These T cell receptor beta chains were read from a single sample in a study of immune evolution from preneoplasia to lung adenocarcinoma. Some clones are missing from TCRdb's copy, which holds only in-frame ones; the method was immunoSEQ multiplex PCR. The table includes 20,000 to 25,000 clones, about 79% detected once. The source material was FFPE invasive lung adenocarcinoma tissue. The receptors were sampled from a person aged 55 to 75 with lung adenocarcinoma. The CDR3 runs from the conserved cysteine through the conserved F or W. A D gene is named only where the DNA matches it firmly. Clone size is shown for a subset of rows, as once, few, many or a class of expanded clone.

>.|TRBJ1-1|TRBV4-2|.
TGTGCTAGCAGCCAAGGAACCGACAAATTAGAAGCTTTCTTT
CASSQGTDKLEAFF
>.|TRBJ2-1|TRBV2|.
TGTGCCAGCAGTGTACTTAGTAATGAGCAGTTCTTC
CASSVLSNEQFF
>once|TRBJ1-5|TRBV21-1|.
TGTGCCAGCAGCAAAAGAGGGGTTAACAGGGTGGCCAATCAGCCCCAGCATTTT
CASSKRGVNRVANQPQHF
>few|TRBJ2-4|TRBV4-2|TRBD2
TGTGCCAGCAGCCGCACTAGCGGGAGGGCCGCGGACATTCAGTACTTC
CASSRTSGRAADIQYF
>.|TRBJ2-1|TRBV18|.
TGTGCCAGCTCACCCCTAGTGGGAGACAATGAGCAGTTCTTC
CASSPLVGDNEQFF
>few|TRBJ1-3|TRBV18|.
TGTGCCAGCTCACCACAGGGCGTTAAGGGAAACACCATATATTTT
CASSPQGVKGNTIYF
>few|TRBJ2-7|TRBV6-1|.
TGTGCCAGCAGCGCAATGCATAATGTGGGCTACGAGCAGTACTTC
CASSAMHNVGYEQYF
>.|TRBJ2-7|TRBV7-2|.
TGTGCCAGCAGCTTTGGGACGGGCGGCTCCGAGCAGTACTTC
CASSFGTGGSEQYF
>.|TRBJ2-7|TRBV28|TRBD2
TGTGCCAGCAAGGTCCTAGGAGGCGGGAGTAGAACCTACGAGCAGTACTTC
CASKVLGGGSRTYEQYF
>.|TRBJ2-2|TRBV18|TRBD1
TGTGCCAGCTCACCACGACAGGGGGCGGACACCGGGGAGCTGTTTTTT
CASSPRQGADTGELFF
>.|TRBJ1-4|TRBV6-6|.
TGTGCCAGCAGTTACTTGACAGGCGGCGCGAAACTGTTTTTT
CASSYLTGGAKLFF
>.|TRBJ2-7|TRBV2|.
TGTGCCACCCAGAAGAGACTAGGGGGAGAGCAGTACTTC
CATQKRLGGEQYF
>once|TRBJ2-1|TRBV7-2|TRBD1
TGTGCCAGCAGCTTAGGACAGGGGAGGAGAGATGAGCAGTTCTTC
CASSLGQGRRDEQFF
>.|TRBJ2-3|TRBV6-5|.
TGTGCCAGCAGTTATGAAGCCGAGAATACGCAGTATTTT
CASSYEAENTQYF
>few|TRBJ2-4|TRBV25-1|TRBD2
TGTGCCAGCAGTGGGACTAGCGGGATTCAGTACTTC
CASSGTSGIQYF
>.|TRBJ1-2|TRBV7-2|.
TGTGCCAGCAGCTCATACAGGACAGCTAACTATGGCTACACCTTC
CASSSYRTANYGYTF
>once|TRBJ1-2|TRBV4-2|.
TGTGCCAGCAGCTCCGGGATGGACTATGGCTACACCTTC
CASSSGMDYGYTF
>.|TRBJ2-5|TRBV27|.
TGTGCCAGCAGCCCCGGTAGGCCCTCGGGGACCCAGTACTTC
CASSPGRPSGTQYF
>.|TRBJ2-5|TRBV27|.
TGTGCCAGCCAAGAGACCCAGTACTTC
CASQETQYF
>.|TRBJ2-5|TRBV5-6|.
TGTGCCAGCAGCTTCTTGGGACGAGAGACCCAGTACTTC
CASSFLGRETQYF
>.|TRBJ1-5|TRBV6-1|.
TGTGCCAGCAGTGAAGAGGGGGGTTGGAATCAGCCCCAGCATTTT
CASSEEGGWNQPQHF
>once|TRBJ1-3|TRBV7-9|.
TGTGCCAGCAGCCCCTATGGGACGACTGGAAACACCATATATTTT
CASSPYGTTGNTIYF
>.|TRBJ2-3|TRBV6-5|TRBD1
TGTGCCAGCAGTTACAACAGGGGCCGGGGAGATACGCAGTATTTT
CASSYNRGRGDTQYF
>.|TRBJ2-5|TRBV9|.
TGTGCCAGCAGCGTCACAGGGACCCAAGAGACCCAGTACTTC
CASSVTGTQETQYF
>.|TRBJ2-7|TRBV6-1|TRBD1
TGTGCCAGCAGTGAATCCAGGGGGTCCTACGAGCAGTACTTC
CASSESRGSYEQYF
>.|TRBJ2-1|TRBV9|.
TGTGCCAGCAGCGTAGTAACTGGGGAGTACGAAGATGAGCAGTTCTTC
CASSVVTGEYEDEQFF
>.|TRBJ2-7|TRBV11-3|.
TGTGCCAGCAGCTTAGATTTCCGACGCACCTACGAGCAGTACTTC
CASSLDFRRTYEQYF
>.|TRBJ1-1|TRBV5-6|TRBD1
TGTGCCAGCAGCTTGCGTGGCAGGGGGCACACTGAAGCTTTCTTT
CASSLRGRGHTEAFF
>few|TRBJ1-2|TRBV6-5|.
TGTGCCAGCAGTATAGCGGGTTGGGGTGGCTACACCTTC
CASSIAGWGGYTF
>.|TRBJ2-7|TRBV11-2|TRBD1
TGTGCCAGCAGACGACCGGGACAGAATACCTACGAGCAGTACTTC
CASRRPGQNTYEQYF
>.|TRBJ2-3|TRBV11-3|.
TGTGCCAGCAGCTTAGGTGGGGCAGGAGGGGATACGCAGTATTTT
CASSLGGAGGDTQYF
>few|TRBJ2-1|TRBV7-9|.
TGTGCCAGCAGCTTCGGCCAGACTTACAATGAGCAGTTCTTC
CASSFGQTYNEQFF
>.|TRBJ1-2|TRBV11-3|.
TGTGCCAGCAGCTTAGCTGTTACTACGTATGGCTACACCTTC
CASSLAVTTYGYTF
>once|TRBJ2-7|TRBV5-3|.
TGTGCCAGAAGCATACCCGCGGGACGGAGCTCCTACGAGCAGTACTTC
CARSIPAGRSSYEQYF
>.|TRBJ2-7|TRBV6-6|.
TGTGCCAGCAGTTATACGGGAAGGGGAACCTACGAGCAGTACTTC
CASSYTGRGTYEQYF
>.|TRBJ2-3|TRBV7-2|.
TGTGCCAGCAGCCCGGAAGGGGGTCGTCGGGGGACGCAGTATTTT
CASSPEGGRRGTQYF
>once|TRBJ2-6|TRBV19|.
TGTGCCAGTAGTATAGTTAGGTCTGGGGCCAACGTCCTGACTTTC
CASSIVRSGANVLTF
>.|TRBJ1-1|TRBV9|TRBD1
TGTGCCAGCAGCCTTGCAGGGGGACAGAACACTGAAGCTTTCTTT
CASSLAGGQNTEAFF
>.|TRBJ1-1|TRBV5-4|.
TGTGCCAGCAGCCCAGAGAACACTGAAGCTTTCTTT
CASSPENTEAFF
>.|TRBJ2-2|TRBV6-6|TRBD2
TGTGCCAGCAGTACCGGGACTAGCGGTCACGGGGAGCTGTTTTTT
CASSTGTSGHGELFF
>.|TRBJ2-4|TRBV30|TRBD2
TGTGCCTGGAGTCCCGGGACTAGCGGGACCAAAAACATTCAGTACTTC
CAWSPGTSGTKNIQYF
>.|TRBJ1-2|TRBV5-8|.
TGTGCCAGCAGCCGGGACCTTTCTGGCTACACCTTC
CASSRDLSGYTF
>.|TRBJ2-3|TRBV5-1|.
TGCGCCAGCAGCTCTACCGATAACACAGATACGCAGTATTTT
CASSSTDNTDTQYF
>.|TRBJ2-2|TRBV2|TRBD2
TGTGCCAGCCGAGGGACTAGCGGGAGGAGCGGGGAGCTGTTTTTT
CASRGTSGRSGELFF
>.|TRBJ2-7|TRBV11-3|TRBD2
TGTGCCAGCAGCTTAGGGGAGGGCACGCTGCACTTC
CASSLGEGTLHF
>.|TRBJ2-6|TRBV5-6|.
TGTGCCAGCAGCTCCAAGACGGGGGCGGCCAACGTCCTGACTTTC
CASSSKTGAANVLTF
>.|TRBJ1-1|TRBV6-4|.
TGTGCCAAGATGGGGGGGGCGAAGGACACTGAAGCTTTCTTT
CAKMGGAKDTEAFF
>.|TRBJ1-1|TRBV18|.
TGTGCCAGCTCACCAGACCGGGACCGGGGTTTCTTT
CASSPDRDRGFF
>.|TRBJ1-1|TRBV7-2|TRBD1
TGTGCCAGCAGCACGTACAGGGGGAACACTGAAGCTTTCTTT
CASSTYRGNTEAFF
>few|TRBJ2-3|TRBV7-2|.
TGTGCCAGCAGCTTAGCAGCAGATACGCAGTATTTT
CASSLAADTQYF
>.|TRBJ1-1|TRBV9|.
TGTGCCAGCAGCGTAGAGGGGTGGGGGACTGAAGCTTTCTTT
CASSVEGWGTEAFF
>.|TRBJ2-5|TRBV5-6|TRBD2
TGTGCCAGCGGACTAGCGGGAGGAATCGGGGAGACCCAGTACTTC
CASGLAGGIGETQYF
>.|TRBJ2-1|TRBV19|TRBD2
TGTGCCAGTAGCCGTGTGGGGGCTAGCGGGAGTTCATACAATGAGCAGTTCTTC
CASSRVGASGSSYNEQFF
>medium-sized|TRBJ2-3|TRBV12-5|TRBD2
TGTGCTAGTGGTCCGGGACTAGCGAGCACAGATACGCAGTATTTT
CASGPGLASTDTQYF
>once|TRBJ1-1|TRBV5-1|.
TGCGCCAGCAGGGACGGGGTTAACACTGAAGCTTTCTTT
CASRDGVNTEAFF
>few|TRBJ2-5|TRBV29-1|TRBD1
TGCAGCGTTGAGGGCAGGGGGCAAGAGACCCAGTACTTC
CSVEGRGQETQYF
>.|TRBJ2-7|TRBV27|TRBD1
TGTGCCAGCAGCCGTTGGGGACAGGGGATCTACGAGCAGTACTTC
CASSRWGQGIYEQYF
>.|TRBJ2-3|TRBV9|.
TGTGCCAGCAGCGTAGCAGGGGCAGATACGCAGTATTTT
CASSVAGADTQYF